The 8 T cell receptor beta chains listed next were all sequenced from one sample in a study of siplizumab effects on memory and regulatory T cells. The method was immunoSEQ multiplex PCR; TCRdb's version includes in-frame clones alone and lacks a portion of them. Seen here are roughly 100,000 clones, over 90% observed once, and the top ten hold 0.55% to 0.7%. The specimen sequenced was Tregs sorted from blood. The origin of the receptors is a human donor in good health.

This chain connects TRBV9 to TRBJ2-6; perhaps D is TRBD1 or TRBD2 (5 bases each). Germline V gene sequence: CDR1 SGDLS, CDR2 YYNGEE. The length of the CDR3 is 15 residues. Trimming cost V 3 bases and J 5 bases, with 12 bases left between them. The CDR3: CASSAIGERANVLTF. The CDR3 DNA sequence: TGTGCCAGCAGCGCCATAGGGGAGAGGGCCAACGTCCTGACTTTC.

The gene calls are TRBV9 and TRBJ2-2; TRBD2 aligns across 13 bases. This CDR3 has 16 residues. Germline V lookup: CDR1 SGDLS, CDR2 YYNGEE. J lost 8 bases, V lost 4 bases, and 8 bases had no gene match. This chain's CDR3 is CASSLGLAGELGELFF. The CDR3 region has the DNA TGTGCCAGCAGCTTAGGACTAGCGGGAGAATTGGGGGAGCTGTTTTTT.

J is TRBJ2-5 and V is TRBV5-1; no reliable D call. Germline CDR1 SGHRS, CDR2 YFSETQ. CDR3 length: 14 residues. V was shortened by 0 bases and J by 11 bases, with 17 bases between the two germline ends. The CDR3 sequence: CASSLGLDNYEQYF. The CDR3 DNA reads TGCGCCAGCAGCTTGGGTTTGGATAACTATGAGCAGTACTTC.

A note on this clone: Relative to the germline gene, one junction end is altered; a read error may explain this. The chain is built from TRBV15 and TRBJ1-1; 7 bases align to TRBD1. Germline V gives CDR1 LNHNV, CDR2 YYDKDF (reference sequence). The CDR3 covers 15 residues. The DNA for the CDR3 is TGTGCCACCGGCAGAGTGTCGGAAGGGACAGATGAAGCTTTCTTT. Translated, it gives CATGRVSEGTDEAFF.

The chain carries TRBV5-8 and TRBJ2-1; 8 bases match TRBD2. CDR1 and CDR2 (germline): SGHTS, YDEGEE. V shed 2 bases and J 1 base; nucleotides not matched to a gene: 5. The CDR3 is made up of 16 amino acids. The CDR3 coding sequence is TGTGCCAGCAGCTTTCTGGCGGGGGGATCCTACAATGAGCAGTTCTTC. Residues: CASSFLAGGSYNEQFF.

The chain is built from TRBV1 and TRBJ2-5; the table gives TRBD1 as D, unverified against the DNA. TRBV1 is a pseudogene. The CDR3 loop spans 12 amino acids. CDR3 loop: CTSSHNCPTQYF. CDR3 nucleotide sequence: TGCACCAGCAGCCACAATTGTCCAACCCAGTACTTC.

V is TRBV9 and J is TRBJ2-1, with D perhaps matching TRBD1 (5 bases). V was cut by 3 bases and J by 9 bases, with 13 bases left in between. Germline V gives CDR1 SGDLS, CDR2 YYNGEE. The CDR3 totals 13 residues. The CDR3, as DNA: TGTGCCAGCAGCGGAACCAGTAGGGGTGAGCAGTTCTTC. Protein sequence: CASSGTSRGEQFF.

The chain employs TRBV27 and TRBJ1-6; 8 bases map to TRBD1. CDR1 is MNHEY, CDR2 SMNVEV, per germline (reference sequence). The CDR3 is 13 residues long. V was clipped by 5 bases and J by 9 bases; unmatched bases: 3. Here the CDR3 reads CASSGQGRSPLHF. The CDR3 nucleotides are TGTGCCAGCAGTGGACAGGGCCGTTCACCCCTCCACTTT.